The 27 T cell receptor beta chains given below trace back to one sample, sequenced in a study of human T cells and chemical hapten exposure. Time point defined: patch test 3, about 24 weeks after DPC sensitization. This sample's treatment: therapeutic diphenylcyclopropenone sensitization with weekly scalp DPC. One entry per CDR3 protein, called by TCRdb with MiXCR from the RACE reads. The sample consists of 50,000 to 75,000 distinct CDR3 sequences, roughly 11% of them appearing once. The sample in question was whole blood, obtained in connection with sensitization to the hapten diphenylcyclopropenone (DPC). These receptors were obtained from a woman aged 30 to 39 with alopecia areata. Some clones in this sample may be carry-over from other donors' samples.

The chain employs TRBV6-2 or TRBV6-3 and TRBJ1-2, with D tentatively TRBD1 (6 bases). The germline gives CDR1 MNHEY, CDR2 SVGEGT. Trimming pared 5 bases from V and 4 bases from J, leaving 11 bases between. The CDR3 consists of 13 residues. Here the CDR3 DNA reads TGTGCCAGCAGTCCGGGACACCGCTATGGCTACACCTTC. It translates to CASSPGHRYGYTF.

This chain uses TRBV7-9 with TRBJ2-5, with a weak D call TRBD2 (6 bases). Germline V gives CDR1 SEHNR, CDR2 FQNEAQ (reference sequence). The V end lost 5 bases, the J end lost 5 bases, and 18 bases lay between the germline ends. The length of the CDR3 is 15 residues. CDR3: CASSLLLGEVETQYF. The CDR3 DNA reads as TGTGCCAGCAGCCTCCTTCTAGGGGAGGTGGAGACCCAGTACTTC.

Only a few counts were recorded for this clonotype. The chain combines TRBV28 with TRBJ1-1; no clear D gene. CDR3 length: 16 residues. The V gene's germline CDR1 is MDHEN and CDR2 SYDVKM. V lost 4 bases, J lost 1 base, and 16 bases lay in between. CDR3 nucleotide sequence: TGTGCCAGCAGTTCAGTGGTGGGGTTTCCGAACACTGAAGCTTTCTTT. Amino acid sequence: CASSSVVGFPNTEAFF.

This clonotype was detected a few times. The chain couples TRBV18 to TRBJ1-2; D call uncertain. V was clipped by 4 bases and J by 0 bases, with 12 bases between them. Germline CDR1 reads KGHSH; CDR2 reads LQKENI. The CDR3 spans 15 residues. The CDR3 DNA follows: TGTGCCAGCTCACGAGTGGGTGAGGCTAACTATGGCTACACCTTC. Translation gives CASSRVGEANYGYTF.

This rearrangement joins TRBV7-6 to TRBJ1-3, with TRBD1 matching 8 bases. The CDR3 consists of 16 residues. Germline V lookup: CDR1 SGHVS, CDR2 FNYEAQ. V shed 0 bases and J 2 bases; nucleotides not matched to a gene: 3. The CDR3 sequence: CASSLAQGAPGNTIYF. The DNA of the CDR3 is TGTGCCAGCAGCTTAGCCCAGGGGGCGCCTGGAAACACCATATATTTT.

Only a few counts were recorded for this clonotype. The rearrangement uses TRBV20-1 and TRBJ2-1, with 13 bases that match TRBD2. The CDR3 consists of 15 residues. Looked up from germline, CDR1 is DFQATT and CDR2 is SNEGSKA (reference sequence). Germline trimming cut 3 bases from V and 8 bases from J; bases unmatched to any gene: 7. In nucleotides, the CDR3 is TGCAGTGCTAGTAGGCCGGGACTAGCGGGGTATGAGCAGTTCTTC. Encoded protein: CSASRPGLAGYEQFF.

The genes are TRBV20-1 and TRBJ2-5, with D tentatively TRBD2 (7 bases). The CDR3 is 17 amino acids. The V and J ends lost 3 bases and 2 bases respectively, with 22 bases between them. CDR1 and CDR2 from the germline V gene are DFQATT and SNEGSKA (reference sequence). The CDR3 reads CSARGGQEKNWQETQYF. The CDR3 DNA is TGCAGTGCTAGGGGGGGGCAGGAGAAAAATTGGCAAGAGACCCAGTACTTC.

The V gene is TRBV29-1, the J gene TRBJ2-5; D ambiguous. The CDR3 covers 12 residues. Germline CDR1 reads SQVTM; CDR2 reads ANQGSEA. V lost 7 bases and J 0 bases, leaving 9 bases between the germline ends. CDR3 coding DNA: TGCAGCGCACTGGTCTACCAAGAGACCCAGTACTTC. Its protein product is CSALVYQETQYF.

This clonotype was picked up many times. The rearrangement links TRBV7-2 to TRBJ2-3; 7 bases are a match to TRBD2. The CDR3 runs 15 residues. Germline V gene data show CDR1 as SGHTA and CDR2 as FQGNSA. The V segment lost 4 bases and the J segment 3 bases; nucleotides outside the gene matches: 7. This CDR3 is CASSSYGLGTDTQYF. The CDR3 bases are TGTGCCAGCAGCTCCTATGGACTAGGTACAGATACGCAGTATTTT.

This clonotype was seen at least ten times. The V gene is TRBV9, the J gene TRBJ2-7, with 8 bases aligning to TRBD1. The CDR3 spans 16 residues. The germline V gene encodes CDR1 SGDLS and CDR2 YYNGEE. With 3 bases clipped from V and 5 bases from J, the junction kept 13 bases outside the gene matches. CDR3 nucleotide sequence: TGTGCCAGCAGCGCCGGGGGAGGACAGGGTAACCACGAGCAGTACTTC. Translation: CASSAGGGQGNHEQYF.

The V gene is TRBV6-4, the J gene TRBJ1-2, with D unclear. V was shortened by 10 bases and J by 3 bases, with 12 bases between the two germline ends. There are 12 residues in the CDR3. CDR1 is MRHNA, CDR2 SNTAGT, per germline. CDR3 sequence reads: CAIVGEHYGYTF. The CDR3 nucleotides are TGTGCCATCGTCGGGGAGCACTATGGCTACACCTTC.

The chain is built from TRBV6-2 or TRBV6-3 and TRBJ2-3; D not resolved. Trimming left V 5 bases short and J 8 bases short, with 14 bases between. The germline V gene has CDR1 MNHEY and CDR2 SVGEGT. The CDR3 totals 13 residues. The CDR3 loop reads CASSPPIQGTQYF. DNA for the CDR3: TGTGCCAGCAGTCCTCCCATCCAAGGTACGCAGTATTTT.

The chain joins TRBV28 to TRBJ2-1; unclear D gene. Per the germline V gene, CDR1 is MDHEN and CDR2 is SYDVKM. The CDR3 extends over 13 amino acids. V was trimmed by 8 bases and J by 2 bases, leaving 10 bases between them. The CDR3 region has the DNA TGTGCCAGCCAGGCAGCCACCTACAATGAGCAGTTCTTC. Its protein product is CASQAATYNEQFF.

This clonotype occurred many times. The gene calls are TRBV28 and TRBJ1-5, with D possibly TRBD1 on 5 matching bases. The CDR3 sequence is 15 residues long. CDR1 and CDR2 (germline): MDHEN, SYDVKM. Trimming took 5 bases from V and 4 from J, leaving 15 bases between them. The CDR3 sequence: CASSPRQGQNQPQHF. The CDR3 DNA is TGTGCCAGCAGTCCCCGGCAGGGCCAAAATCAGCCCCAGCATTTT. Based on the CDR3 plus reference TRBV28 and TRBJ1-5, the full variable domain is DVKVTQSSRYLVKRTGEKVFLECVQDMDHENMFWYRQDPGLGLRLIYFSYDVKMKEKGDIPEGYSVSREKKERFSLILESASTNQTSMYLCASSPRQGQNQPQHFGDGTRLSIL.

This clonotype was counted a few times. This chain uses TRBV28 with TRBJ1-2; D unclear. The CDR3 extends over 13 amino acids. Germline values: CDR1 MDHEN, CDR2 SYDVKM. V was pared by 1 base and J by 3 bases, with 6 bases between. CDR3 sequence (DNA): TGTGCCAGCAGTTTATCCAGGCACTATGGCTACACCTTC. Translation gives CASSLSRHYGYTF.

This clonotype has more than one count but fewer than ten. The chain recombines TRBV6-5 with TRBJ2-2; no firm D call. The CDR3 runs to 13 residues. The V gene's germline CDR1 is MNHEY and CDR2 SVGAGI. V was pared by 6 bases and J by 0 bases, with 5 bases between. The CDR3 DNA reads as TGTGCCAGCAGGCGACCGAACACCGGGGAGCTGTTTTTT. It translates to CASRRPNTGELFF.

This clonotype was observed a handful of times. CDR3 nucleotide sequence: TGTGCCAGTAGTATAGGGGGGCGGAACACCGGGGAGCTGTTTTTT. Translating gives CASSIGGRNTGELFF. The V call is TRBV19, the J call TRBJ2-2; D is possibly TRBD1 (6 bases). With 1 base removed from V and 1 base from J, the gap between germline ends came to 7 bases. The germline V gene has CDR1 LNHDA and CDR2 SQIVND (reference sequence). The CDR3 has 15 residues.

There are a few counts of this clonotype. The rearrangement joins TRBV18 to TRBJ1-1; D gene uncertain. Trimming removed 2 bases at V and 3 bases at J, with 16 bases between. Germline assignment: CDR1 KGHSH and CDR2 LQKENI. This CDR3 contains 16 residues. The CDR3 nucleotides are TGTGCCAGCTCACCATCCTCTGTCAGTCTCGACACTGAAGCTTTCTTT. This gives the protein CASSPSSVSLDTEAFF.

This clonotype was counted between two and nine times. The chain employs TRBV6-2 or TRBV6-3 and TRBJ1-5; D is undetermined. V lost 0 bases to trimming and J lost 4 bases, with 10 bases between them. In germline, CDR1 is MNHEY, CDR2 SVGEGT. The length of the CDR3 is 15 residues. In DNA form, the CDR3 reads TGTGCCAGCAGTTACTCGATTAGGATTAATCAGCCCCAGCATTTT. Its protein is CASSYSIRINQPQHF.

This clonotype was counted a few times. This chain joins TRBV6-6 and TRBJ2-1; 12 bases match TRBD2. There are 20 residues in the CDR3. Germline lookup yields CDR1 MNHNY and CDR2 SVGAGI (reference sequence). V dropped 2 bases and J dropped 8; count of bases not matched to a gene: 19. The CDR3 here is CASSYQRIKRTSGIGDEQFF. In DNA form, the CDR3 reads TGTGCCAGCAGTTACCAGCGCATCAAAAGGACTAGCGGGATCGGGGATGAGCAGTTCTTC.

This clonotype was detected ten times or more. The chain joins TRBV29-1 to TRBJ2-5; TRBD2 matches at 9 bases. V lost 1 base, J lost 7 bases, and 7 bases stayed unmatched. Looked up from germline, CDR1 is SQVTM and CDR2 is ANQGSEA. The CDR3 contains 14 residues. The CDR3 nucleotides are TGCAGCGTTGAAGGTAGCGGGAGTTTAGTGACCCAGTACTTC. This codes for CSVEGSGSLVTQYF.

The sample holds a few counts of this clonotype. J is TRBJ2-7 and V is TRBV7-2, with 7 bases matching TRBD1. CDR1 is SGHTA and CDR2 is FQGNSA in the germline V gene. This CDR3 is built from 14 residues. The V and J ends lost 4 bases and 6 bases, in that order; junction bases with no gene match: 9. The CDR3 bases are TGTGCCAGCAGCTCAATCTTACAGGGGAGCGAGCAGTACTTC. Translating it yields CASSSILQGSEQYF. Full variable domain (rest looked up from reference TRBV7-2 and TRBJ2-7): GAGVSQSPSNKVTEKGKDVELRCDPISGHTALYWYRQSLGQGLEFLIYFQGNSAPDKSGLPSDRFSAERTGGSVSTLTIQRTQQEDSAVYLCASSSILQGSEQYFGPGTRLTVT.

V gene TRBV7-2 combines with J gene TRBJ2-4; TRBD1 is a possible D gene (5 bases). The CDR3 is 15 residues long. Trimming shortened V by 5 bases and J by 1 base, and 12 bases separated the two germline ends. Germline loops: CDR1 SGHTA, CDR2 FQGNSA. In DNA, the CDR3 is TGTGCCAGCAGCCTCCGACAGTCGGCCAAAAACATTCAGTACTTC. Amino acids: CASSLRQSAKNIQYF.

This clonotype showed up just a few times. The CDR3, as DNA: TGTGCCAGCAGTTACTCTTCCCAGCCGAAGTTTGAAGCTTTCTTT. It specifies CASSYSSQPKFEAFF. The J gene is TRBJ1-1, the V gene TRBV6-2 or TRBV6-3; D call uncertain. CDR1 MNHEY and CDR2 SVGEGT come from the germline V gene. The CDR3 is 15 residues long. Between the trimmed V and J ends, which lost 0 bases and 7 bases, there was a span of 15 bases.

V and J are TRBV5-5 and TRBJ1-5, with a possible D match to TRBD1 (6 bases). From germline, CDR1 is SGHKS and CDR2 YYEKEE (reference sequence). The CDR3 runs to 16 residues. Trimming removed 4 bases at V and 2 bases at J, with 16 bases between. Here the CDR3 reads CASSRLGGEGNQPQHF. The CDR3 coding sequence is TGTGCCAGCAGCAGGCTGGGGGGCGAAGGCAATCAGCCCCAGCATTTT.

The V call is TRBV6-6, the J call TRBJ2-3, with no clear D. Trimming took 6 bases from V and 4 from J, leaving 11 bases between them. The CDR3 has 13 residues. In germline, CDR1 is MNHNY, CDR2 SVGAGI (reference sequence). In DNA form, the CDR3 reads TGTGCCAGCAGCCCTCTGAGATCAGATACGCAGTATTTT. This codes for CASSPLRSDTQYF.

This chain links TRBV20-1 with TRBJ2-3, with D uncertain. This CDR3 region has 14 residues. Deletions cut 3 bases from V and 4 bases from J, with 14 bases between. Germline V CDR1 and CDR2: DFQATT, SNEGSKA (reference sequence). The CDR3 nucleotides read TGCAGTGCTAGTCCCCGGTGGGCCCCAGATACGCAGTATTTT. As protein: CSASPRWAPDTQYF.